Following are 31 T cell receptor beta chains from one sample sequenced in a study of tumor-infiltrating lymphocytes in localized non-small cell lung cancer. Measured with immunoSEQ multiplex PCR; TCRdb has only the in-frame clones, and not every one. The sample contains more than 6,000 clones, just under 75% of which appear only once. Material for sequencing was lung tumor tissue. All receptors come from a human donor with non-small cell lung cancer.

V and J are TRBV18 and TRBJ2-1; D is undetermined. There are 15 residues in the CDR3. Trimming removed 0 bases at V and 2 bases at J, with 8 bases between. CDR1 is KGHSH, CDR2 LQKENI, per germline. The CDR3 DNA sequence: TGTGCCAGCTCACCACCAAGGGATCCCTACAATGAGCAGTTCTTC. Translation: CASSPPRDPYNEQFF.

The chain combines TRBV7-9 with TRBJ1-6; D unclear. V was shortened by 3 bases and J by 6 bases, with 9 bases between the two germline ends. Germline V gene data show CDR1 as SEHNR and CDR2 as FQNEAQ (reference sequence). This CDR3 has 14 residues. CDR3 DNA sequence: TGTGCCAGCAGCTTTGAAGGAAGTAATTCACCCCTCCACTTT. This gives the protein CASSFEGSNSPLHF.

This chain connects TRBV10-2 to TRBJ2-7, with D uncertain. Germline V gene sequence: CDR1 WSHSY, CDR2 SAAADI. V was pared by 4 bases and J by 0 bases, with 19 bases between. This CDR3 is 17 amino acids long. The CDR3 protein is CASSAAPHHSDSYEQYF. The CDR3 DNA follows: TGCGCCAGCAGTGCTGCTCCCCACCACAGCGACTCCTACGAGCAGTACTTC.

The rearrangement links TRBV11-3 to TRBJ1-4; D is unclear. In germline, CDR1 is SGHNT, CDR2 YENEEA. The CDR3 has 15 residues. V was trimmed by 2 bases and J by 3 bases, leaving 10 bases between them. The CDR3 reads CASSLLKGSNEKLFF. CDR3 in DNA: TGTGCCAGCAGCTTACTTAAGGGTTCTAATGAAAAACTGTTTTTT.

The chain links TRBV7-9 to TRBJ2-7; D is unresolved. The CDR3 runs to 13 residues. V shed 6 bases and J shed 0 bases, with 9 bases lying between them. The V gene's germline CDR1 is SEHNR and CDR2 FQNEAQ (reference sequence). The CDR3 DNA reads TGTGCCAGCAGTCCATGGAGCTCCTACGAGCAGTACTTC. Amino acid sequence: CASSPWSSYEQYF.

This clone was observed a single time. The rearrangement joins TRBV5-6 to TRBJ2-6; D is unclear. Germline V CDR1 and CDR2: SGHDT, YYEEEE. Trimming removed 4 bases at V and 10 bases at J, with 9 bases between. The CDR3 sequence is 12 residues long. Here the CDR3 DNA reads TGTGCCAGCAGCACCGGACGAAACGTCCTGACTTTC. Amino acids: CASSTGRNVLTF.

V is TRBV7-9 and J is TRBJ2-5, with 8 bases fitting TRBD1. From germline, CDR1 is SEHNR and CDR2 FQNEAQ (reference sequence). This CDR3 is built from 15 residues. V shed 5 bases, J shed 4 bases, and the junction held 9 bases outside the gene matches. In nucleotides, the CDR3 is TGTGCCAGCAGCGATGGACAGGGTGGGAGAGAGACCCAGTACTTC. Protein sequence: CASSDGQGGRETQYF.

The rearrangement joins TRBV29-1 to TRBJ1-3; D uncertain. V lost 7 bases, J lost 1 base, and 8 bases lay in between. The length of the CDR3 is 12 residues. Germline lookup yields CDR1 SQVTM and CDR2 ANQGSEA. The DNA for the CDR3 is TGCAGCGCGGGTCCGTCTGGAAACACCATATATTTT. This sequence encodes CSAGPSGNTIYF.

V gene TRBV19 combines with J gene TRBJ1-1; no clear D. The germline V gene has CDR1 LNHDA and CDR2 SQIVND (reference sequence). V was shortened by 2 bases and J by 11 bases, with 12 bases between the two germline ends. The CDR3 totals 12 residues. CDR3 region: CASSIPLSPAFF. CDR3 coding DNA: TGTGCCAGTAGTATACCCCTCTCTCCGGCTTTCTTT.

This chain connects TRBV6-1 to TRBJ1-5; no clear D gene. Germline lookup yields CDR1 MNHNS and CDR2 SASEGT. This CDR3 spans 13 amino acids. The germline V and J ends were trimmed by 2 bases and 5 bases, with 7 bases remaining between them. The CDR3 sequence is CASSEMPDQPQHF. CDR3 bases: TGTGCCAGCAGTGAAATGCCAGATCAGCCCCAGCATTTT.

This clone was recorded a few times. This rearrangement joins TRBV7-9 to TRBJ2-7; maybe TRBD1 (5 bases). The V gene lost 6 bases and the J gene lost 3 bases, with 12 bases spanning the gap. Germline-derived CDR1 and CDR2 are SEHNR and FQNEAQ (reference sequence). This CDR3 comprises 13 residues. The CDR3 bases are TGTGCCAGCAGAAAAAACCAGGGCTACGAGCAGTACTTC. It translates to CASRKNQGYEQYF.

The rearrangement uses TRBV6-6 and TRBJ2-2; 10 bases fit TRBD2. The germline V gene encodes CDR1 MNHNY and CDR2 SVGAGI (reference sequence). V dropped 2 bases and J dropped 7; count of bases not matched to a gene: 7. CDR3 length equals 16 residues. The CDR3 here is CASSYPERGGGGELFF. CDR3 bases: TGTGCCAGCAGTTACCCTGAGCGGGGGGGCGGCGGGGAGCTGTTTTTT.

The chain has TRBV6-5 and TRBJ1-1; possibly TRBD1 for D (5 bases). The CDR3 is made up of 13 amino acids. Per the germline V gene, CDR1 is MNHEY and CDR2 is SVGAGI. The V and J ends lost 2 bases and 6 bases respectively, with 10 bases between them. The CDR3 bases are TGTGCCAGCAGTTACAGGGGTTCCCCTGAAGCTTTCTTT. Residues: CASSYRGSPEAFF.

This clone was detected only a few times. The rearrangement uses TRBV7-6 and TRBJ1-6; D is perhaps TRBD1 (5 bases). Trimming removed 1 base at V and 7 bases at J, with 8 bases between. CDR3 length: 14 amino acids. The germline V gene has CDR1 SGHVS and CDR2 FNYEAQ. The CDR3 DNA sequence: TGTGCCAGCAGCTTAGGCAGGGCGAATTCACCCCTCCACTTT. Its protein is CASSLGRANSPLHF.

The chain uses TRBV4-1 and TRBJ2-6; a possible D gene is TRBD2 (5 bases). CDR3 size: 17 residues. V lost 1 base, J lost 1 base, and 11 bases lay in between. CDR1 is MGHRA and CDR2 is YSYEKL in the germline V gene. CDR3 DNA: TGCGCCAGCAGCCAAGGGCAGTCGGGGTCTGGGGCCAACGTCCTGACTTTC. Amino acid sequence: CASSQGQSGSGANVLTF.

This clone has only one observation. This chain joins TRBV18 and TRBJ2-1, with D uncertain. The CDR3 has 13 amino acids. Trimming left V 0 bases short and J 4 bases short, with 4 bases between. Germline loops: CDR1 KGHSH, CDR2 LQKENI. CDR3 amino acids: CASSPPAYNEQFF. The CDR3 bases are TGTGCCAGCTCACCACCGGCTTACAATGAGCAGTTCTTC.

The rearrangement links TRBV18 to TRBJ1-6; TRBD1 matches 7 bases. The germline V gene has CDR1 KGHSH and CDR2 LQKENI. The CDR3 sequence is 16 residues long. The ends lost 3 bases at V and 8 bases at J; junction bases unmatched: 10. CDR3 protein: CASSPEAGGSYSPLHF. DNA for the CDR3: TGTGCCAGCTCACCGGAGGCAGGGGGTTCTTATTCACCCCTCCACTTT.

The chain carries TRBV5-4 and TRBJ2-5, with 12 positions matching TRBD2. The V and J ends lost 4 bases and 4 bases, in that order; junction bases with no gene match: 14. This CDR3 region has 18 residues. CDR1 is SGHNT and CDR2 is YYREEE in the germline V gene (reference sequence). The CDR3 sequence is CASSVVPRGLAGRETQYF. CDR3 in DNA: TGTGCCAGCAGCGTAGTCCCAAGGGGACTAGCGGGCAGAGAGACCCAGTACTTC.

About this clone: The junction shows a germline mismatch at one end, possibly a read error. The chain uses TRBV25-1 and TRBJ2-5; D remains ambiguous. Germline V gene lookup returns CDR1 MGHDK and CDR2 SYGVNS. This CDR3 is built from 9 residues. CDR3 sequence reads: CASSDPPHF. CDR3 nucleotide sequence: TGTGCCAGCAGTGACCCCCCCCACTTC. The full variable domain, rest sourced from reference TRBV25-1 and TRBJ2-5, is EADIYQTPRYLVIGTGKKITLECSQTMGHDKMYWYQQDPGMELHLIHYSYGVNSTEKGDLSSESTVSRIRTEHFPLTLESARPSHTSQYLCASSDPPHFGPGTRLLVL.

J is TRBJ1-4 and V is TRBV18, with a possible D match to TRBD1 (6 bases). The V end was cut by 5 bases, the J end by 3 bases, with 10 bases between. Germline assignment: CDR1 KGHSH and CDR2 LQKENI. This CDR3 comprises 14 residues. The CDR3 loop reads CASSTGMANEKLFF. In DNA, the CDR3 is TGTGCCAGCTCAACAGGGATGGCTAATGAAAAACTGTTTTTT.

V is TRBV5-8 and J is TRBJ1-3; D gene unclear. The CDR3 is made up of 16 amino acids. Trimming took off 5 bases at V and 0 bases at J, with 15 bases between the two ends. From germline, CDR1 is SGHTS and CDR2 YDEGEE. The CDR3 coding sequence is TGTGCCAGCAGGATTACGACGGTATTCTCTGGAAACACCATATATTTT. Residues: CASRITTVFSGNTIYF.

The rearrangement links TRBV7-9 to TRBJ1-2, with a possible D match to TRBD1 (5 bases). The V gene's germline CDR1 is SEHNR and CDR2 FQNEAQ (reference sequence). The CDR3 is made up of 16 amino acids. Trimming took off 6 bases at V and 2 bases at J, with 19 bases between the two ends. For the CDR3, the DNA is TGTGCCAGCAGATCCTCTATTGGGGACCGCAACTATGGCTACACCTTC. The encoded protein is CASRSSIGDRNYGYTF.

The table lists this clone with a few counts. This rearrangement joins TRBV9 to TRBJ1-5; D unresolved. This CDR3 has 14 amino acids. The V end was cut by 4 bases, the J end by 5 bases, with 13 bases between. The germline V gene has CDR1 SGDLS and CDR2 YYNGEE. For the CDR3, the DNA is TGTGCCAGCAGCTCACGGGGTTCTGATCAGCCCCAGCATTTT. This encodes CASSSRGSDQPQHF.

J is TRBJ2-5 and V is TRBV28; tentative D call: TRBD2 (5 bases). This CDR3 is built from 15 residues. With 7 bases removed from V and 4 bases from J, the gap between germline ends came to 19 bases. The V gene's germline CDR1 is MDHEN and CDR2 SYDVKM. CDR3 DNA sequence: TGTGCCAGCAACTTTGAGGGCCCTAAGTCAGAGACCCAGTACTTC. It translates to CASNFEGPKSETQYF.

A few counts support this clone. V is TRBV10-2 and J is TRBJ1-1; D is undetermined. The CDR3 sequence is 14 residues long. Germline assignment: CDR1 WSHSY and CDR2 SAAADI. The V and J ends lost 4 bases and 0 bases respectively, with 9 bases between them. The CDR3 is CASSVWELNTEAFF. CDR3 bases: TGCGCCAGCAGTGTATGGGAATTGAACACTGAAGCTTTCTTT.

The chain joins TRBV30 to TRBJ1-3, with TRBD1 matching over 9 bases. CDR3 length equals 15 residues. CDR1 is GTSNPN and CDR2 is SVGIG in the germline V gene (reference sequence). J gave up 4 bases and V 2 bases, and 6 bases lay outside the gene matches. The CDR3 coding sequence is TGTGCCTGGAGTACAGGGGGCTTGGGCGGAAACACCATATATTTT. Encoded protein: CAWSTGGLGGNTIYF.

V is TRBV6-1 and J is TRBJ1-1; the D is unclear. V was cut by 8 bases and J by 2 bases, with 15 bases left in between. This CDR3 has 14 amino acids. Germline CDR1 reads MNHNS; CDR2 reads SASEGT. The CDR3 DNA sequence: TGTGCCAGCCGACGCCTGGCGGGTAACACTGAAGCTTTCTTT. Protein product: CASRRLAGNTEAFF.

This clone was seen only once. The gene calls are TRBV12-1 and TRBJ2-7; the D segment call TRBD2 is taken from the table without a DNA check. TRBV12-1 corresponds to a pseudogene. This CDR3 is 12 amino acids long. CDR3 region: CASTVAHHEQYF. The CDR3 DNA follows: TGTGCCAGCACAGTAGCCCACCACGAGCAGTACTTC.

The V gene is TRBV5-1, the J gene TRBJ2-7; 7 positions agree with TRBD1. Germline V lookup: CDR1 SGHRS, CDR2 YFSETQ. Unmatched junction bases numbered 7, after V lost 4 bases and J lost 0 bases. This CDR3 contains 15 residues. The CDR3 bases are TGCGCCAGCAGCCTCACAGGGGTTAGCTCCTACGAGCAGTACTTC. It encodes CASSLTGVSSYEQYF.

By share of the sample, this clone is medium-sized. The CDR3 here is CASSEVPIRTGTIGELFF. The DNA for the CDR3 is TGTGCCAGCAGTGAAGTCCCCATCAGGACAGGAACGATCGGGGAGCTGTTTTTT. V is TRBV25-1 and J is TRBJ2-2; 7 nucleotides line up with TRBD1. Germline CDR1 MGHDK, CDR2 SYGVNS. This CDR3 has 18 residues. Germline trimming cut 2 bases from V and 7 bases from J; bases unmatched to any gene: 16.

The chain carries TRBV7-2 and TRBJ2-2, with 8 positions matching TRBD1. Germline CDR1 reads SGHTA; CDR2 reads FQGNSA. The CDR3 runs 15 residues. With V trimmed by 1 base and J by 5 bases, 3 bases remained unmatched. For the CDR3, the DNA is TGTGCCAGCAGCTTAGGCAGGGGGCCGACCGGGGAGCTGTTTTTT. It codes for CASSLGRGPTGELFF.